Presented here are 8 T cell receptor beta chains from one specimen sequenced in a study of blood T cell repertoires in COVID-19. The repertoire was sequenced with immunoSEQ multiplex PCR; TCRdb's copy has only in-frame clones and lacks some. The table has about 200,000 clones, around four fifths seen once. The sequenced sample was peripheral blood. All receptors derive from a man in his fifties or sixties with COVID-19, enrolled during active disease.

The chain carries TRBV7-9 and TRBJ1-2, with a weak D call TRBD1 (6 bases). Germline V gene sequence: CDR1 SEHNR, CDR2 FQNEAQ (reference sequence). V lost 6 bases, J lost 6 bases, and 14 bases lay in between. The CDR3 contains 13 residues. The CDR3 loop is CASRSTGVDGYTF. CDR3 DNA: TGTGCCAGCAGGTCGACAGGCGTGGATGGCTACACCTTC.

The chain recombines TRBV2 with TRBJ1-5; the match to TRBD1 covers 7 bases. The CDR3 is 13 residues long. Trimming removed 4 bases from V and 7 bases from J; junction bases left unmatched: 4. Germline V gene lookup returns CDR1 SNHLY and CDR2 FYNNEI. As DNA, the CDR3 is TGTGCCAGCAGTGTATTAGGGGGCCAGCCCCAGCATTTT. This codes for CASSVLGGQPQHF.

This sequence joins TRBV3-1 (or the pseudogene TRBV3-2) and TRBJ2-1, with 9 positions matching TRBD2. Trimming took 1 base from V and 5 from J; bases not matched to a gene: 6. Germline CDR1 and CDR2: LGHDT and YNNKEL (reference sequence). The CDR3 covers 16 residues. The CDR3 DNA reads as TGTGCCAGCAGCCAAGCCCGGGGACTAGCAGACAATGAGCAGTTCTTC. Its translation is CASSQARGLADNEQFF.

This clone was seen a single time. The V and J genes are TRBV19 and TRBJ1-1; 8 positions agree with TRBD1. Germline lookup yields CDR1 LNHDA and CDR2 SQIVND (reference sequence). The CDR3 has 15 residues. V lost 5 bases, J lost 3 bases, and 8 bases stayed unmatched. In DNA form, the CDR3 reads TGTGCCAGTAGTCCAGGGGACAGGAGGGACACTGAAGCTTTCTTT. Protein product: CASSPGDRRDTEAFF.

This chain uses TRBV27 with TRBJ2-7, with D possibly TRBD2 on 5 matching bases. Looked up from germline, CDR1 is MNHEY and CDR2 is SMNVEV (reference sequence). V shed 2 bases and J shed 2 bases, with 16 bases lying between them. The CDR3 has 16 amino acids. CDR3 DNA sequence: TGTGCCAGCAGTTTAATCAGGCCCTCGGGAACCTACGAGCAGTACTTC. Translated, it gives CASSLIRPSGTYEQYF.

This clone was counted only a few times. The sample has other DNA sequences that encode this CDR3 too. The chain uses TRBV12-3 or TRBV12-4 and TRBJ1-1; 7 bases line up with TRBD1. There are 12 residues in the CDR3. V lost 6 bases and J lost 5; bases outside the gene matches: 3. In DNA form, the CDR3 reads TGTGCCAGCAGACGCAGGGGGACTGAAGCTTTCTTT. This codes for CASRRRGTEAFF.

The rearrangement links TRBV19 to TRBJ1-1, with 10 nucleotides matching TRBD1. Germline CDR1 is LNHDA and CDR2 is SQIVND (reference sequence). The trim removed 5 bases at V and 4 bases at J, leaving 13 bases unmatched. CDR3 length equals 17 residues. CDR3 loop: CASSGLPGQGYGTEAFF. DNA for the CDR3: TGTGCCAGTAGTGGCTTACCGGGACAGGGGTATGGCACTGAAGCTTTCTTT.

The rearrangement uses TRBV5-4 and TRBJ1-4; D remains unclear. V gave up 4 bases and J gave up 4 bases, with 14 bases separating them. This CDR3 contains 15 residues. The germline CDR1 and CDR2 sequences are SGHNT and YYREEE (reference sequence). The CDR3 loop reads CASSGRRDGNEKLFF. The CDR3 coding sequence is TGTGCCAGCAGCGGACGGAGGGATGGTAATGAAAAACTGTTTTTT.